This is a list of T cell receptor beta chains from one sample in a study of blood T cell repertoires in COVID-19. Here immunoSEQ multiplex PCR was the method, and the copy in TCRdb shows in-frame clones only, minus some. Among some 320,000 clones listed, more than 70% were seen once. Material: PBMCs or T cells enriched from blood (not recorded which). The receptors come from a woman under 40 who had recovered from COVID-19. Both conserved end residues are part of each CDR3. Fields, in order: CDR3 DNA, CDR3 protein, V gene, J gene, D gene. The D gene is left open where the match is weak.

CDR3 DNA: TGTGCCAGCAGCCTCACTATACAGGGTAATTCACCCCTCCACTTT
CDR3 protein: CASSLTIQGNSPLHF
V gene: TRBV3-1/TRBV3-2
J gene: TRBJ1-6
D gene: NA

CDR3 DNA: TGTGCCAGCAGCACCCGGACAGGAGGGAGATATTCACCCCTCCACTTT
CDR3 protein: CASSTRTGGRYSPLHF
V gene: TRBV5-5
J gene: TRBJ1-6
D gene: TRBD1

CDR3 DNA: TGTGCCAGCAGTGTAGGCGGAGTCTACGAGCAGTACTTC
CDR3 protein: CASSVGGVYEQYF
V gene: TRBV25-1
J gene: TRBJ2-7
D gene: NA

CDR3 DNA: TGTGCCAGCAGCTTGGGGTCGGGGATGAGCTACGAGCAGTACTTC
CDR3 protein: CASSLGSGMSYEQYF
V gene: TRBV11-2
J gene: TRBJ2-7
D gene: NA

CDR3 DNA: TGTGCCAGCAGCGCCGTTTCGCCACGAGGGGGCGCGGTATATGGCTACACCTTC
CDR3 protein: CASSAVSPRGGAVYGYTF
V gene: TRBV9
J gene: TRBJ1-2
D gene: TRBD1

CDR3 DNA: TGTGCCAGCAGCTTCAGGGGTCGCACCGGGGAGCTGTTTTTT
CDR3 protein: CASSFRGRTGELFF
V gene: TRBV7-9
J gene: TRBJ2-2
D gene: NA

CDR3 DNA: TGCGCCAGCAGCTTGTATAGCGGGGGGCCCTACGAGCAGTACTTC
CDR3 protein: CASSLYSGGPYEQYF
V gene: TRBV5-1
J gene: TRBJ2-7
D gene: TRBD2

CDR3 DNA: TGTGCCATCAGTGAGGGGAGCTCCTACGAGCAGTACTTC
CDR3 protein: CAISEGSSYEQYF
V gene: TRBV10-3
J gene: TRBJ2-7
D gene: NA

CDR3 DNA: TGTGCCAGTAGTGCCCAGGGGCTGCGGAACACCATATATTTT
CDR3 protein: CASSAQGLRNTIYF
V gene: TRBV19
J gene: TRBJ1-3
D gene: NA

CDR3 DNA: TGTGCCAGCAGCTGGCTGGGGGGGCCGGGGACAGATACGCAGTATTTT
CDR3 protein: CASSWLGGPGTDTQYF
V gene: TRBV7-8
J gene: TRBJ2-3
D gene: NA